This T cell receptor beta chain was captured by sequencing in a study of blood T cells in healthy people across ages. Overall study findings and caveats: Shifts in expanded clonotypes may have been confounded by donor CMV status, which was unknown. A strong correlation was seen between TCR beta diversity and naive T cell percentage. The study found more naive CD4+ cells and higher diversity in long-lived than aged donors.

The authors ran a second PCR of about 6 to 11 cycles using a sample-barcoded 5' primer and a J-beta primer mix. Each cDNA molecule was tagged by a template-switch adaptor with 12 random nucleotides. TCRdb analysed the 5' RACE reads with MiXCR anew, one entry per CDR3 protein. This table has roughly 700,000 distinct CDR3 sequences, about 30% appearing once. This CDR3 comprises 13 residues. V was cut by 6 bases and J by 5 bases, with 13 bases left in between. CDR1 MNHEY and CDR2 SVGAGI come from the germline V gene. In this sample, this clonotype turned up many times. Its antigen is still unknown. The chain links TRBV6-5 to TRBJ1-2; D is perhaps TRBD1 (5 bases). This clonotype originated in a woman over 75 in good health. Sequencing input: blood. The CDR3 nucleotides are TGTGCCAGCAGGTCAGGGACGGCATATGGCTACACCTTC. Translating gives CASRSGTAYGYTF.